The source of this T cell receptor beta chain is a study of shared clonotypes between healthy human individuals. Study in general: The cohort comprised a couple of women and three men. Their ages spanned 18 to 49 years.

V shed 4 bases and J 1 base; nucleotides not matched to a gene: 7. CDR3 length: 16 amino acids. Germline assignment: CDR1 MNHEY and CDR2 SMNVEV (reference sequence). Each sorted subset replicate got 200 ng genomic DNA, roughly 27,000 genomes. Using immunoSEQ multiplex PCR, the repertoire was profiled, and TCRdb retains in-frame clones only, with some absent. The sample holds roughly 700,000 clones, roughly 70% seen once. This sequence was found in a woman between 25 and 40 years old in good health. The rearrangement joins TRBV27 to TRBJ2-3; 8 bases align to TRBD2. What was sequenced was memory CD4+ T cells sorted from blood. Subset defined: CD45RA-negative fraction. Here the CDR3 DNA reads TGTGCCAGCAGTTCTCAAAAAGCGGGAGGCACAGATACGCAGTATTTT. Amino acids: CASSSQKAGGTDTQYF.